The following is a T cell receptor beta chain sequence with its context. Its antigen remains undetermined. No much larger clone is present one base from it, and per-base qualities are unavailable. Patients with autoimmune disease history or receiving systemic immunosuppression were excluded from the trial. In every dose cohort, peripheral blood was drawn for TCR sequencing at baseline, cycle 4 day 1, and cycle 7 day 1. The samples were drawn from a first-in-human, open-label, multicenter phase I dose-escalation trial of ivuxolimab. The trial enrolled adults with locally advanced or metastatic head and neck squamous cell, hepatocellular, melanoma or renal cell carcinoma. Before TCR sequencing, CD4+ T cells and CD8+ T cells were sorted from peripheral blood as separate populations. The data stem from a study of OX40 agonist ivuxolimab in advanced cancers. The study in broad terms: Ivuxolimab, which targeted the costimulatory receptor OX40 (CD134), was an agonistic, fully human IgG2 monoclonal antibody. Partial responses were achieved by three dose-escalation patients, of whom one had hepatocellular carcinoma and two had cutaneous melanoma. In the dose-escalation cohort, about four fifths of patients were male, and the mean age was approximately 60 years with a range of roughly 23 to 79. Intravenous ivuxolimab was administered to patients every 2 weeks at six dose levels: 0.01, 0.1, 0.3, 1.5, 3 and 10 mg/kg. Of the roughly 51 patients in dose escalation, about 20 had hepatocellular carcinoma, some 15 had melanoma, 9 had renal cell carcinoma and 9 had head and neck cancer. The paper describes the monotherapy dose-escalation part (N ≈ 49 patients) of the phase I trial of ivuxolimab. Patients were allowed to have had prior anti-PD-1, anti-PD-L1 or anti-CTLA-4 therapy, and approximately 43% of the dose-escalation patients had previously received checkpoint inhibitors. Peripheral TCRbeta sequencing was intended to test whether TCR sequence diversity was altered and clonal T-cell expansion was caused by ivuxolimab. Results and caveats for the whole study, not just this receptor: In partial responders in the 0.1-3.0 mg/kg groups, normalized peripheral clonal expansion was found to be among the lowest, especially among CD8+ T cells. At doses of 0.1 to 3.0 mg/kg, clonal expansion of both CD4+ and CD8+ blood T cells was observed from baseline to week 6. The antigen specificity of the peripheral T cells that underwent clonal expansion was not determined. Low levels of normalized T-cell clonal expansion were also seen in some nonresponding patients. On average, CD8+ T cells showed more expanded clones than CD4+ T cells after ivuxolimab.

The CDR3 spans 17 residues, from the cysteine through the phenylalanine. Just the 51-base CDR3 DNA is kept, in frame starting at base 1. The germline V gene yields MDHEN for CDR1 and SYDVKM for CDR2. V is cut by 3 bases and J by 1 base, and the space between the germline ends is 16 bases. For sequencing of the TCRbeta CDR3 region, genomic DNA was extracted from the sorted cells. The immunoSEQ Assay was used for sequencing of TCRbeta CDR3 regions. What TCRdb holds here is the immuneACCESS table cut down to in-frame rearrangements. Part of the clones is not present; checked against another copy, under half of the missing clones reflect an unresolved V gene, and the others are unexplained. This sample holds around 39,000 clones; roughly nine tenths were observed only once. The leading ten clones occupy less than 5% of the sample.

The TCR sequence derives from an adult with an advanced solid tumor such as melanoma, head and neck, liver or kidney cancer. Material: CD4+ or CD8+ T cells sorted from blood, obtained in a trial of the OX40 agonist ivuxolimab. The chain is encoded by TRBV28 joined to TRBJ1-5, with the D gene not clear enough to name. The CDR3 has the sequence CASSLRGVRESNQPQHF. The nucleotide sequence reads as follows: TGTGCCAGCAGTTTGCGTGGGGTACGAGAGAGCAATCAGCCCCAGCATTTT.